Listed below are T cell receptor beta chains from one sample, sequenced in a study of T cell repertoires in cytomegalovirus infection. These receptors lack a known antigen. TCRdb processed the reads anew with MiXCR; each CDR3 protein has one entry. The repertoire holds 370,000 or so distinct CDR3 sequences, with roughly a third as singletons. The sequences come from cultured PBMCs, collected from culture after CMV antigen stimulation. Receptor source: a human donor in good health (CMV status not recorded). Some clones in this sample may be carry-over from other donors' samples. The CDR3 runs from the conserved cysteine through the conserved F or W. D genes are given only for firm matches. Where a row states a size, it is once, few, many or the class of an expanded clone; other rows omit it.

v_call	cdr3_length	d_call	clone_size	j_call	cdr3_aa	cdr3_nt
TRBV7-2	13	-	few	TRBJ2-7	CASSLGQIYEQYF	TGTGCCAGCAGCTTAGGGCAGATCTACGAGCAGTACTTC
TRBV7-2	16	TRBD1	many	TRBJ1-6	CASSSMDRVKESPLHF	TGTGCCAGCAGTTCCATGGACAGGGTAAAGGAGTCACCCCTCCACTTT
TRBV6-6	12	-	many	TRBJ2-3	CASSSSADTQYF	TGTGCCAGCAGTTCGTCTGCAGATACGCAGTATTTT
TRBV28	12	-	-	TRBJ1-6	CASSLKNSPLHF	TGTGCCAGCAGTTTGAAGAATTCACCCCTCCACTTT
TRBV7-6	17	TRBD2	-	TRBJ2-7	CASSSSGRTSGHYEQYF	TGTGCCAGCAGTTCTAGCGGCAGGACTAGCGGCCACTACGAGCAGTACTTC
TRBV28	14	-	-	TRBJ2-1	CASSRLGSTDEQFF	TGTGCCAGCAGTCGCCTGGGAAGTACCGATGAGCAGTTCTTC
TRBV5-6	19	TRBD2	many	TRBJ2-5	CASSFLPGTSGSRQETQYF	TGTGCCAGCAGCTTCTTACCCGGGACTAGCGGGAGTAGGCAAGAGACCCAGTACTTC
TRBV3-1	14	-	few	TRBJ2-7	CASSLFVGRNEQYF	TGTGCCAGCAGTCTATTCGTGGGGCGGAACGAGCAGTACTTC
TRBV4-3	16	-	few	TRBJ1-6	CASSQGGGSYNSPLHF	TGCGCCAGCAGCCAAGGGGGGGGCTCCTATAATTCACCCCTCCACTTT
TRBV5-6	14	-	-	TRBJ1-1	CASSLQGRSTEAFF	TGTGCCAGCAGCTTGCAGGGGAGGAGCACTGAAGCTTTCTTT
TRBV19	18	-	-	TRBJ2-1	CASSMPGARLNRGNEQFF	TGTGCCAGTAGTATGCCAGGGGCCCGTCTCAATCGGGGCAATGAGCAGTTCTTC